These 9 T cell receptor beta chains were sequenced from one sample in a study of T-cell reconstitution after alpha-beta-depleted transplantation in children. Preparation of the TCRbeta library used unique molecular identifiers. TCRdb reprocessed the PCR reads with MiXCR, giving one entry per CDR3 protein. Among 250,000 to 350,000 distinct CDR3 sequences listed, almost 10% were seen once. The specimen comprised PBMCs from the stem cell graft donor, sampled from the stem cell graft. The receptors here all came from a human donor who donated a stem cell graft to a child with SCID.

V gene TRBV4-1 combines with J gene TRBJ1-1; no clear D. There are 15 residues in the CDR3. Germline assignment: CDR1 MGHRA and CDR2 YSYEKL. Between the trimmed V and J ends, which lost 5 bases and 2 bases, there was a span of 15 bases. CDR3 protein: CASSDPRAGNTEAFF. DNA for the CDR3: TGCGCCAGCAGCGACCCGCGGGCAGGAAACACTGAAGCTTTCTTT.

This clonotype was detected a few times. The chain joins TRBV25-1 to TRBJ2-7; D may be TRBD1 (5 bases). Between the trimmed V and J ends, which lost 3 bases and 5 bases, there was a span of 14 bases. Germline V CDR1 and CDR2: MGHDK, SYGVNS. The CDR3 sequence is 14 residues long. CDR3 region: CASSDQNSRDEQYF. Written as DNA, the CDR3 is TGTGCCAGCAGTGATCAAAACTCCAGGGACGAGCAGTACTTC.

V is TRBV12-3 or TRBV12-4 and J is TRBJ2-1; 9 bases fit TRBD2. The CDR3 has 15 amino acids. J gave up 1 base and V 7 bases, and 5 bases lay outside the gene matches. CDR3 loop: CASTLAGVSYNEQFF. The CDR3 DNA follows: TGTGCCAGCACCTTAGCGGGGGTGTCCTACAATGAGCAGTTCTTC.

This clonotype was observed at least ten times. The gene calls are TRBV14 and TRBJ1-1, with D perhaps TRBD1 (6 bases). Germline V gene sequence: CDR1 SGHDN, CDR2 FVKESK. The CDR3 covers 14 residues. V shed 2 bases and J shed 5 bases, with 12 bases lying between them. The DNA for the CDR3 is TGTGCCAGCAGCCAACTACAGGGATGGACTGAAGCTTTCTTT. This gives the protein CASSQLQGWTEAFF.

This clonotype was picked up many times. CDR3 loop: CSATRGTRDTQYF. The CDR3 region has the DNA TGCAGTGCTACCCGGGGGACCCGGGATACGCAGTATTTT. This sequence joins TRBV20-1 and TRBJ2-3; tentative D call: TRBD2 (6 bases). This CDR3 is 13 amino acids long. Germline CDR1 is DFQATT and CDR2 is SNEGSKA (reference sequence). Trimming stripped 4 bases from V and 6 bases from J, with 14 bases between.

Concerning this clonotype: One end of the junction is discordant with germline, which a read error may explain. The J gene is TRBJ1-5, the V gene TRBV7-2, with D perhaps TRBD1 (6 bases). Germline CDR1 and CDR2: SGHTA and FQGNSA. CDR3 length: 15 amino acids. CDR3 residues: CASSPQTGGEQLQHF. In DNA, the CDR3 is TGTGCCAGCAGCCCCCAGACAGGAGGGGAACAGCTCCAGCATTTT.

This clonotype was found many times. V and J are TRBV2 and TRBJ1-1; perhaps TRBD1 as D (5 bases). Between the trimmed V and J ends, which lost 6 bases and 8 bases, there was a span of 13 bases. CDR1 is SNHLY, CDR2 FYNNEI, per germline. The CDR3 loop spans 12 amino acids. The CDR3 region is CASSWGFQEAFF. CDR3 nucleotides: TGTGCCAGCAGCTGGGGGTTTCAGGAAGCTTTCTTT.

The chain recombines TRBV4-1 with TRBJ1-2; D might be TRBD1 (6 bases). The ends were cut back, 0 bases at V and 4 bases at J, with 15 bases in the middle. The CDR3 runs 16 residues. CDR1 MGHRA and CDR2 YSYEKL come from the germline V gene. Here the CDR3 DNA reads TGCGCCAGCAGCCAAGAAGGGGGGGGGGCGATCTATGGCTACACCTTC. Amino acids: CASSQEGGGAIYGYTF.

V usage is TRBV20-1 and J usage is TRBJ2-7; D unclear. This CDR3 is 13 amino acids long. The V gene lost 3 bases and the J gene lost 2 bases, with 11 bases spanning the gap. From germline, CDR1 is DFQATT and CDR2 SNEGSKA (reference sequence). This CDR3 is CSARGRSPYEQYF. In nucleotides, the CDR3 is TGCAGTGCTAGGGGCAGGAGCCCCTACGAGCAGTACTTC.